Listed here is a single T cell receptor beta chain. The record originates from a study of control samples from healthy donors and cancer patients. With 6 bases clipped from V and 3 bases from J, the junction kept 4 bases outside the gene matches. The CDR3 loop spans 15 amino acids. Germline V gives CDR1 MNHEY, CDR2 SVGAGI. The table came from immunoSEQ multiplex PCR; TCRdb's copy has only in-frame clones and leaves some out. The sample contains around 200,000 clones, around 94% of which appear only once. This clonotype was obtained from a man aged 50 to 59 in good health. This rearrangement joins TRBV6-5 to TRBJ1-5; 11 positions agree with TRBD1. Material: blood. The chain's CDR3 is CASRRDRGINQPQHF. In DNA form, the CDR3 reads TGTGCCAGCAGAAGGGACAGGGGGATCAATCAGCCCCAGCATTTT.